These 32 T cell receptor beta chains were all obtained from the same sample, sequenced in a study of Ad26.COV2.S vaccination and SARS-CoV-2 variants. Treatment here: roughly 18 received Ad26.COV2.S at low or high dose, single or two shots; several received placebo; per-sample allocation not given. Specimen acquisition occurred on day 63 following the initial vaccine or placebo injection. Here immunoSEQ multiplex PCR was the method, and the copy in TCRdb shows in-frame clones only, minus some. The sample lists 320,000 or so clones, roughly 90% seen once, with 5.5% in the top ten. The sequencing used peripheral blood, collected in a trial of Ad26.COV2.S vaccine versus placebo. The receptors stem from a person aged 18-65 years who received the Ad26.COV2.S COVID-19 vaccine or a placebo.

The genes are TRBV9 and TRBJ1-1; possibly TRBD1 for D (6 bases). This CDR3 spans 13 amino acids. V was pared by 4 bases and J by 6 bases, with 13 bases between. Germline lookup yields CDR1 SGDLS and CDR2 YYNGEE. The CDR3 DNA reads as TGTGCCAGCAGCCGGTGGGGGGCTGCTGAAGCTTTCTTT. Protein product: CASSRWGAAEAFF.

The CDR3: CASSYDIGTVGSPLHF. The CDR3, as DNA: TGTGCCAGCAGTTACGACATCGGGACAGTCGGTTCACCCCTCCACTTT. The genes are TRBV6-6 and TRBJ1-6; 7 positions match TRBD1. This CDR3 comprises 16 residues. Losses at the gene ends were 2 bases for V and 9 bases for J; bases not matched to a gene: 10. CDR1 MNHNY and CDR2 SVGAGI come from the germline V gene (reference sequence).

This CDR3 reads CASSSSGGLAVTEQYV. The CDR3, as DNA: TGTGCCAGCAGCTCTTCTGGGGGACTAGCGGTTACAGAGCAGTACGTC. The chain recombines TRBV5-5 with TRBJ2-7; TRBD2 aligns across 11 bases. Germline CDR1 SGHKS, CDR2 YYEKEE (reference sequence). The CDR3 is 16 amino acids. Trimming at V came to 3 bases and at J to 7 bases, leaving 12 bases not matched to a gene.

The gene calls are TRBV6-2 or TRBV6-3 and TRBJ1-1; D unclear. The CDR3 totals 12 residues. Trimming cost V 2 bases and J 6 bases, with 7 bases left between them. Germline V CDR1 and CDR2: MNHEY, SVGEGT. The CDR3 DNA follows: TGTGCCAGCAGTTACCACAGAGCTGAAGCTTTCTTT. Encoded protein: CASSYHRAEAFF.

CDR3 sequence: CASATGFSTEAFF. The CDR3 nucleotides read TGTGCCAGCGCGACAGGGTTTAGCACTGAAGCTTTCTTT. The chain has TRBV9 and TRBJ1-1; 7 nucleotides line up with TRBD1. CDR1 and CDR2 from the germline V gene are SGDLS and YYNGEE. The V segment lost 7 bases and the J segment 4 bases; nucleotides outside the gene matches: 7. The CDR3 runs to 13 residues.

V usage is TRBV5-1 and J usage is TRBJ2-3, with D unclear. Germline V gene data show CDR1 as SGHRS and CDR2 as YFSETQ. CDR3 length: 14 amino acids. V lost 4 bases, J lost 2 bases, and 11 bases lay in between. The CDR3 nucleotides are TGCGCCAGCAGCGGCGGACGGGTCACAGATACGCAGTATTTT. Translation: CASSGGRVTDTQYF.

The V gene is TRBV15, the J gene TRBJ2-3; the match to TRBD2 covers 8 bases. The germline CDR1 and CDR2 sequences are LNHNV and YYDKDF (reference sequence). CDR3 length equals 15 residues. V gave up 5 bases and J gave up 2 bases; unmatched junction bases: 6. Here the CDR3 reads CATSHAGGPTDTQYF. DNA of the CDR3: TGTGCCACCAGCCACGCGGGGGGTCCCACAGATACGCAGTATTTT.

The gene calls are TRBV11-2 and TRBJ2-1; no definite D call. The CDR3 extends over 14 amino acids. Germline V gives CDR1 SGHAT, CDR2 FQNNGV. Trimming took off 2 bases at V and 9 bases at J, with 14 bases between the two ends. The chain's CDR3 is CASSLRYELGEQFF. DNA for the CDR3: TGTGCCAGCAGCTTAAGGTACGAGCTCGGTGAGCAGTTCTTC. Full variable domain (outside the CDR3, taken from reference TRBV11-2 and TRBJ2-1): EAGVAQSPRYKIIEKRQSVAFWCNPISGHATLYWYQQILGQGPKLLIQFQNNGVVDDSQLPKDRFSAERLKGVDSTLKIQPAKLEDSAVYLCASSLRYELGEQFFGPGTRLTVL.

The V call is TRBV19, the J call TRBJ2-3; 10 positions agree with TRBD2. The germline V gene has CDR1 LNHDA and CDR2 SQIVND (reference sequence). The CDR3 is made up of 13 amino acids. The ends lost 2 bases at V and 14 bases at J; junction bases unmatched: 7. The CDR3 nucleotides are TGTGCCAGTAGTATACTAGCGGGAGACTCTTTGTATTTT. Protein: CASSILAGDSLYF.

The J gene is TRBJ1-1, the V gene TRBV4-1; TRBD1 might be the D (5 bases). Trimming left V 0 bases short and J 3 bases short, with 8 bases between. The CDR3 runs to 14 residues. Germline V gene sequence: CDR1 MGHRA, CDR2 YSYEKL. The CDR3 DNA follows: TGCGCCAGCAGCCAAGAGCAGGGTTACACTGAAGCTTTCTTT. Protein: CASSQEQGYTEAFF.

The CDR3 here is CASSRAEGDGYTF. The CDR3 DNA reads as TGTGCCAGCAGCCGGGCGGAGGGGGATGGCTACACCTTC. The J gene is TRBJ1-2, the V gene TRBV3-1 (or the pseudogene TRBV3-2); D might be TRBD1 (6 bases). Trimming removed 4 bases from V and 6 bases from J, with 12 bases in between. This CDR3 region has 13 residues. Per germline, CDR1 LGHDT and CDR2 YNNKEL (reference sequence).

The chain links TRBV6-2 or TRBV6-3 to TRBJ2-1; 10 bases map to TRBD2. The CDR3 is 20 amino acids. Germline-derived CDR1 and CDR2 are MNHEY and SVGEGT. The V gene end was trimmed by 0 bases and the J gene end by 1 base; junction bases not matched to a gene: 12. The CDR3 loop is CASSYSRGGELAGSYNEQFF. The DNA of the CDR3 is TGTGCCAGCAGTTACTCGAGAGGAGGGGAACTAGCGGGGTCCTACAATGAGCAGTTCTTC.

The chain uses TRBV6-2 or TRBV6-3 and TRBJ2-7, with TRBD2 matching 11 bases. V dropped 2 bases and J dropped 6; count of bases not matched to a gene: 3. Germline loops: CDR1 MNHEY, CDR2 SVGEGT. The CDR3 covers 14 residues. The CDR3, as DNA: TGTGCCAGCAGTTACACCCTAGCGGGAGGCGAGCAGTACGTC. Translating gives CASSYTLAGGEQYV.

This chain uses TRBV7-2 with TRBJ2-3; TRBD2 matches 9 bases. CDR3 length: 18 residues. Per germline, CDR1 SGHTA and CDR2 FQGNSA. V lost 4 bases and J lost 3; bases outside the gene matches: 14. In nucleotides, the CDR3 is TGTGCCAGCAGCTCTTTCGCGGGAGGGCCGGGGGGGACAGATACGCAGTATTTT. It is translated as CASSSFAGGPGGTDTQYF.

The chain joins TRBV19 to TRBJ1-1, with a weak D call TRBD1 (6 bases). V was shortened by 5 bases and J by 3 bases, with 13 bases between the two germline ends. The CDR3 is 14 amino acids. The germline CDR1 and CDR2 sequences are LNHDA and SQIVND (reference sequence). The CDR3 nucleotides read TGTGCCAGTAGTGCGGACAGTTTACACACTGAAGCTTTCTTT. Amino acids: CASSADSLHTEAFF.

V and J are TRBV9 and TRBJ1-5; no clear D. Germline V CDR1 and CDR2: SGDLS, YYNGEE. Trimming took 2 bases from V and 3 from J, leaving 6 bases between them. This CDR3 region has 13 residues. CDR3 residues: CASSVSDNQPQHF. The CDR3 bases are TGTGCCAGCAGCGTTTCGGACAATCAGCCCCAGCATTTT.

The chain links TRBV12-3 or TRBV12-4 to TRBJ1-2; the D gene is possibly TRBD1 (6 bases). Trimming pared 6 bases from V and 3 bases from J, leaving 11 bases between. The CDR3 covers 13 residues. The CDR3 DNA is TGTGCCAGCAGGGAACAGGGCGACTATGGCTACACCTTC. Translation: CASREQGDYGYTF.

The J gene is TRBJ2-5, the V gene TRBV11-1, with D unresolved. The CDR3 consists of 14 residues. Germline CDR1 SGHAT, CDR2 FQDESV (reference sequence). The V end was cut by 5 bases, the J end by 1 base, with 11 bases between. CDR3 amino acids: CASSPTRIQETQYF. The CDR3 DNA reads TGTGCCAGCAGCCCTACACGAATCCAAGAGACCCAGTACTTC.

This clone was counted once. The chain combines TRBV5-5 with TRBJ2-5; no reliable D call. The CDR3 covers 15 residues. Between the trimmed V and J ends, which lost 1 base and 0 bases, there was a span of 10 bases. Germline V gene sequence: CDR1 SGHKS, CDR2 YYEKEE (reference sequence). The CDR3, as DNA: TGTGCCAGCAGCTTGTCCTCAGAGTACCAAGAGACCCAGTACTTC. Translated: CASSLSSEYQETQYF.

The chain joins TRBV18 to TRBJ2-2; D is unclear. Germline V gives CDR1 KGHSH, CDR2 LQKENI. V gave up 3 bases and J gave up 5 bases, with 7 bases separating them. The CDR3 sequence is 13 residues long. CDR3 bases: TGTGCCAGCTCACCCTATAATACCGGGGAGCTGTTTTTT. Protein: CASSPYNTGELFF.

The chain uses TRBV15 and TRBJ1-3, with D unresolved. This CDR3 region has 11 residues. V gave up 5 bases and J gave up 14 bases, with 13 bases separating them. Germline V gives CDR1 LNHNV, CDR2 YYDKDF (reference sequence). In DNA, the CDR3 is TGTGCCACCAGCCCTATGACGGGATTATATTTT. It encodes CATSPMTGLYF. Full variable domain (rest looked up from reference TRBV15 and TRBJ1-3): DAMVIQNPRYQVTQFGKPVTLSCSQTLNHNVMYWYQQKSSQAPKLLFHYYDKDFNNEADTPDNFQSRRPNTSFCFLDIRSPGLGDTAMYLCATSPMTGLYFGEGSWLTVV.

V is TRBV6-1 and J is TRBJ1-1; a weak D match, TRBD1 (6 bases). The germline V and J ends were trimmed by 2 bases and 7 bases, with 20 bases remaining between them. Germline assignment: CDR1 MNHNS and CDR2 SASEGT. This CDR3 spans 16 amino acids. In nucleotides, the CDR3 is TGTGCCAGCAGTGAATCCTCGCCAAATAGGGGGTTTGAAGCTTTCTTT. It translates to CASSESSPNRGFEAFF.

This clone was counted between two and nine times. The chain joins TRBV4-3 to TRBJ2-7; D possibly corresponds to TRBD1 (6 bases). Germline V CDR1 and CDR2: LGHNA, YSLEER. The ends were cut back, 5 bases at V and 2 bases at J, with 10 bases in the middle. This CDR3 contains 13 residues. Here the CDR3 reads CASSSRGTYEQYF. The CDR3 nucleotides are TGCGCCAGCAGCTCTAGGGGGACCTACGAGCAGTACTTC.

This chain uses TRBV5-1 with TRBJ1-3; D not resolved. The length of the CDR3 is 15 residues. Germline V gene sequence: CDR1 SGHRS, CDR2 YFSETQ. V was shortened by 0 bases and J by 0 bases, with 7 bases between the two germline ends. CDR3 residues: CASSLGEISGNTIYF. The CDR3 DNA follows: TGCGCCAGCAGCTTGGGGGAGATCTCTGGAAACACCATATATTTT.

The chain carries TRBV7-8 and TRBJ2-7, with D perhaps TRBD1 (5 bases). In germline, CDR1 is SGHVS, CDR2 FQNEAQ. V was clipped by 3 bases and J by 2 bases, with 8 bases between them. The CDR3 spans 13 residues. The CDR3 DNA reads TGTGCCAGCAGCTTCGACAGAGCCTACGAGCAGTACTTC. Translating gives CASSFDRAYEQYF.

V is TRBV6-6 and J is TRBJ1-1; D gene ambiguous. Germline-derived CDR1 and CDR2 are MNHNY and SVGAGI (reference sequence). V was clipped by 6 bases and J by 8 bases, with 13 bases between them. The CDR3 runs to 12 residues. The CDR3 region has the DNA TGTGCCAGCAGATTAAGGGTATCCGAAGCTTTCTTT. It encodes CASRLRVSEAFF.

The chain combines TRBV6-2 or TRBV6-3 with TRBJ1-2; no clear D. Germline V gene lookup returns CDR1 MNHEY and CDR2 SVGEGT. Trimming shortened V by 4 bases and J by 6 bases, and 21 bases separated the two germline ends. This CDR3 has 16 amino acids. This CDR3 is CASSFPPGSQWDGYTF. CDR3 sequence (DNA): TGTGCCAGCAGTTTCCCCCCTGGCAGTCAGTGGGATGGCTACACCTTC.

The CDR3 is CASSAPPTMTETNTEAFF. In nucleotides, the CDR3 is TGTGCCAGCAGCGCCCCCCCGACTATGACAGAGACGAACACTGAAGCTTTCTTT. J is TRBJ1-1 and V is TRBV9, with TRBD1 as a possible D gene (5 bases). The germline CDR1 and CDR2 sequences are SGDLS and YYNGEE. The CDR3 is 18 amino acids. V gave up 3 bases and J gave up 1 base, with 22 bases separating them.

V usage is TRBV7-9 and J usage is TRBJ2-1; TRBD1 agrees at 8 bases. V gave up 4 bases and J gave up 6 bases; unmatched junction bases: 14. The germline gives CDR1 SEHNR, CDR2 FQNEAQ (reference sequence). The CDR3 length is 17 residues. The CDR3 region has the DNA TGTGCCAGCAGCTCCTTACAGGGACAGGTCTTACGCAATGAGCAGTTCTTC. Encoded protein: CASSSLQGQVLRNEQFF. Together with reference TRBV7-9 and TRBJ2-1, the CDR3 gives the full variable domain: DTGVSQNPRHKITKRGQNVTFRCDPISEHNRLYWYRQTLGQGPEFLTYFQNEAQLEKSRLLSDRFSAERPKGSFSTLEIQRTEQGDSAMYLCASSSLQGQVLRNEQFFGPGTRLTVL.

This CDR3 reads CASSQYRDTEAFF. The CDR3 DNA reads TGTGCCAGCAGTCAATACAGGGACACTGAAGCTTTCTTT. The chain links TRBV12-3 or TRBV12-4 to TRBJ1-1, with D perhaps TRBD1 (6 bases). This CDR3 spans 13 amino acids. V lost 5 bases, J lost 3 bases, and 10 bases lay in between.

The V gene is TRBV2, the J gene TRBJ2-1; TRBD2 matches at 8 bases. Germline values: CDR1 SNHLY, CDR2 FYNNEI. The CDR3 is 17 residues long. J gave up 10 bases and V 0 bases, and 14 bases lay outside the gene matches. CDR3 residues: CASSEARTSGPYDEQFF. The DNA for the CDR3 is TGTGCCAGCAGTGAAGCGCGTACTAGCGGACCCTATGACGAGCAGTTCTTC. The variable domain in full, with the rest retrieved from reference TRBV2 and TRBJ2-1, is EPEVTQTPSHQVTQMGQEVILRCVPISNHLYFYWYRQILGQKVEFLVSFYNNEISEKSEIFDDQFSVERPDGSNFTLKIRSTKLEDSAMYFCASSEARTSGPYDEQFFGPGTRLTVL.

The V call is TRBV11-2, the J call TRBJ1-2, with D hard to call. Trimming stripped 3 bases from V and 2 bases from J, with 7 bases between. This CDR3 is 13 amino acids long. CDR1 SGHAT and CDR2 FQNNGV come from the germline V gene. The CDR3 loop reads CASSLQANYGYTF. The CDR3 region has the DNA TGTGCCAGCAGCTTGCAGGCCAACTATGGCTACACCTTC.